The clone carrying this T cell receptor (beta chain) was picked up many times. Its antigen is as yet unknown. It was considered stable Graves' hyperthyroidism when ophthalmopathy did not progress within 18 months. The sample comes from a study of T cells in Graves' hyperthyroidism and ophthalmopathy. Study-level information: Upon initial diagnosis and before any treatment, peripheral blood was collected.

The CDR3 runs to 15 residues. Germline loops: CDR1 SQVTM, CDR2 ANQGSEA. Trimming left V 4 bases short and J 5 bases short, with 18 bases between. There were TCR beta CDR3 regions amplified from RNA transcripts. Initially, a first-round RT-PCR of the TCR CDR3 employed the HTBI primer set. TCRdb reanalysed the multiplex PCR reads using MiXCR and keeps one entry per CDR3 protein. The data show 350,000 to 400,000 distinct CDR3 sequences, with about 15% seen just once and approximately 30% held by the top ten. Study-wide results and caveats: Separation of ophthalmopathy from stable hyperthyroidism was achieved by a 13 V-J model.

Specimen: blood. The chain couples TRBV29-1 to TRBJ1-5; D gene unclear. The sequence came from a woman in her 30s with Graves' hyperthyroidism. The CDR3 bases are TGCAGCGTTGGTTCCGGAGGGTTAGGAGATCAGCCCCAGCATTTT. Translating it yields CSVGSGGLGDQPQHF.